The sequence of this TCR beta chain was determined in a study of CD8+ T cells in alopecia areata. Study-wide context: Tofacitinib administration to treated patients was oral, at 5 to 10 mg twice daily.

From germline, CDR1 is SQVTM and CDR2 ANQGSEA. Trimming removed 1 base from V and 3 bases from J, with 17 bases in between. The CDR3 is 16 residues long. The sample's treatment: oral pan-JAK inhibitor, 5-10 mg twice daily. Whole-study results and caveats: Lesional scalp, especially alopecia totalis/universalis, showed higher clonality than normal scalp. Scalp clonality, together with expanded CD8+ clones among the top 100, fell significantly with tofacitinib.

Investigators isolated RNA and reverse transcribed it into cDNA to act as the sequencing template. Sequenced by immunoSEQ multiplex PCR; TCRdb stores in-frame clones only, minus some. The sample consists of about 180,000 clones, approximately 50% of them appearing once. This clone appeared a few times. The target antigen is unknown. The receptor was derived from a human donor with alopecia areata. Specimen: CD8+ T cells sorted from blood, collected around week 54, from a patient treated with tofacitinib. This sequence joins TRBV29-1 and TRBJ2-3, with D perhaps matching TRBD1 (5 bases). In DNA form, the CDR3 reads TGCAGCGTTGAAGGTTGGGCAGGGTTGGGGACAGATACGCAGTATTTT. It is translated as CSVEGWAGLGTDTQYF.